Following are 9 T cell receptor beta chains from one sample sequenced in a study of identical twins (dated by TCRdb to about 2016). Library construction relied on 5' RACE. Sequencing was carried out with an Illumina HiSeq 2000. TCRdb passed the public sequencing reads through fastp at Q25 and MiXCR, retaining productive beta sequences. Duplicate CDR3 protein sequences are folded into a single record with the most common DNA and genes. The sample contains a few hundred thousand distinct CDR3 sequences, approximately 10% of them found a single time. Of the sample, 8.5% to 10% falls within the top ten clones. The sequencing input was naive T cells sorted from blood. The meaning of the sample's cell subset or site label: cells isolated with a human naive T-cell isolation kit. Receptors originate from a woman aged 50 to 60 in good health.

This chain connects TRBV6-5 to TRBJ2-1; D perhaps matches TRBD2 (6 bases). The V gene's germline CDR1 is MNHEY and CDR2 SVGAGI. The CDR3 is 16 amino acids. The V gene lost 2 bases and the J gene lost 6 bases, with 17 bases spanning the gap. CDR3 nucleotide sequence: TGTGCCAGCAGTTACCCCTCGGCGGGAAGAACCAATGAGCAGTTCTTC. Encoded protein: CASSYPSAGRTNEQFF.

The CDR3 DNA reads as TGTGCCAGCAGCCAAGAAGCTCAACCCACAGATACGCAGTATTTT. This translates into CASSQEAQPTDTQYF. V is TRBV3-1 and J is TRBJ2-3; D gene ambiguous. The length of the CDR3 is 15 residues. V shed 0 bases and J shed 2 bases, with 9 bases lying between them. CDR1 is LGHDT and CDR2 is YNNKEL in the germline V gene (reference sequence).

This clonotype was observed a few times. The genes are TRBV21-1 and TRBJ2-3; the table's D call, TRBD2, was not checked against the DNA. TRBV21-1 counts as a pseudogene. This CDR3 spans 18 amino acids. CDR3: CASSNLMDVAGGLDTQYF. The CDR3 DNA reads TGTGCCAGCAGCAATCTAATGGACGTAGCGGGAGGCCTGGATACGCAGTATTTT.

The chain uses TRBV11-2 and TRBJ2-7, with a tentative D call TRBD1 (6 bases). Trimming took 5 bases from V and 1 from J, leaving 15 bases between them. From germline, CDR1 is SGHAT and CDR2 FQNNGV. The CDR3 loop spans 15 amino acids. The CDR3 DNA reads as TGTGCCAGCAGCCCTGAGCCAGGGGCGTCCTACGAGCAGTACTTC. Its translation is CASSPEPGASYEQYF.

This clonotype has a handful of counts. The CDR3 protein is CASSLGPRGFYNEQFF. CDR3 DNA: TGTGCCAGCAGCTTAGGGCCACGGGGTTTCTACAATGAGCAGTTCTTC. V gene TRBV7-2 combines with J gene TRBJ2-1, with a weak D call TRBD2 (5 bases). V gave up 1 base and J gave up 3 bases, with 13 bases separating them. The CDR3 length is 16 residues. Germline values: CDR1 SGHTA, CDR2 FQGNSA.

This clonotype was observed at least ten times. The CDR3 sequence: CASSLNGGDSPLHF. The CDR3 DNA reads as TGTGCCAGCAGCCTCAATGGGGGTGATTCACCCCTCCACTTT. This chain joins TRBV3-1 and TRBJ1-6; possible D gene TRBD1, 5 bases. V was cut by 4 bases and J by 8 bases, with 12 bases left in between. Per germline, CDR1 LGHDT and CDR2 YNNKEL (reference sequence). The CDR3 length is 14 residues.

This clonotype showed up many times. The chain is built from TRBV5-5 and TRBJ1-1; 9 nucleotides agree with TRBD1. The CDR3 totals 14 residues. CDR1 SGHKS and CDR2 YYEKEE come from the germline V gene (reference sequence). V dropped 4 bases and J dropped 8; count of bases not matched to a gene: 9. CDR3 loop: CASSGPGQGPEAFF. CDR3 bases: TGTGCCAGCAGCGGGCCGGGACAGGGTCCAGAAGCTTTCTTT.

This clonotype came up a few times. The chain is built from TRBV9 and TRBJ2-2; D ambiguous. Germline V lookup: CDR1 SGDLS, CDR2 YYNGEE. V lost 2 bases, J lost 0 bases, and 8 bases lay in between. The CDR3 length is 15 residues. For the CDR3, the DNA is TGTGCCAGCAGCGTCGACATAACGAACACCGGGGAGCTGTTTTTT. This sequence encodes CASSVDITNTGELFF.

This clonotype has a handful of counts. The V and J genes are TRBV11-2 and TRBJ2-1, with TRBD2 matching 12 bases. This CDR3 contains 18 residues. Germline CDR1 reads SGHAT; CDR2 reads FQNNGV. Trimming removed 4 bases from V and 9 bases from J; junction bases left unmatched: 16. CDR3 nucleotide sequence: TGTGCCAGCAGCTCGGATGGGCGACTAGCGGGAGTATATAGTGAGCAGTTCTTC. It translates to CASSSDGRLAGVYSEQFF.